These T cell receptor beta chains were read from a single sample in a study of CD8 T cells in ankylosing spondylitis. TCRdb re-called the 5' RACE reads through MiXCR, storing one row per CDR3 protein. The table includes 450,000 to 550,000 distinct CDR3 sequences, about 5.7% detected once. Specimen: blood, either unsorted or a sorted T cell fraction (not recorded which). These receptors were obtained from a male donor with ankylosing spondylitis. Each CDR3 is given with its conserved first and last residue.

>TRBV4-3|14|TRBJ2-3
CASSQDVSTDTQYF
>TRBV24-1|13|TRBJ1-1
CATTRSGTGKAFF
>TRBV5-1|14|TRBJ2-3
CASSLGGEGDTQYF
>TRBV5-1|15|TRBJ1-6
CASTIESSYNSPLHF
>TRBV15|15|TRBJ2-1
CATSRLQGATNEQFF
>TRBV21-1|15|TRBJ2-7
CASSKGAGGSYEQYF
>TRBV7-2|14|TRBJ2-3
CASSDSGTTDTQYF
>TRBV5-5|15|TRBJ2-1
CASTLRDRVSNEQFF
>TRBV5-1|19|TRBJ2-1
CASSLVRSSGRGSYNEQFF
>TRBV30|11|TRBJ1-1
CAWSIRTEAFF
>TRBV7-2|15|TRBJ2-1
CASSLDLGSYNEQFF
>TRBV12-3/TRBV12-4|16|TRBJ2-1
CASSLAGLAGHNEQFF
>TRBV7-2|15|TRBJ1-2
CASSPLTGFRYGYTF
>TRBV20-1|14|TRBJ2-7
CSAFPGQGFYEQYF
>TRBV12-3/TRBV12-4|14|TRBJ1-1
CASSSGGRRTEAFF
>TRBV27|15|TRBJ1-1
CASSLRRTLNTEAFF
>TRBV5-1|14|TRBJ2-2
CASSSVIGSGELFF
>TRBV7-2|15|TRBJ2-1
CASSFSPNLDSEQFF
>TRBV12-3/TRBV12-4|13|TRBJ1-1
CASTWGGYAEAFF
>TRBV29-1|15|TRBJ2-5
CSVRGTGKEVETQYF
>TRBV5-1|17|TRBJ2-3
CASSEKGLAGGLATQYF
>TRBV7-6|16|TRBJ1-1
CASSLRTGLGNTEAFF
>TRBV7-9|14|TRBJ1-1
CAANPKGEDFWAFF
>TRBV2|14|TRBJ1-1
CASSATGADTEAFF
>TRBV18|16|TRBJ2-1
CASSPTPPSGDNEQFF
>TRBV6-1|16|TRBJ1-3
CASSRKQGLSGNTIYF
>TRBV5-6|15|TRBJ2-7
CASSLGIGGEGEQYF
>TRBV28|15|TRBJ2-1
CASTLGSEGYNEQFF
>TRBV12-3/TRBV12-4|13|TRBJ1-1
CASSQASGTEAFF
>TRBV6-1|15|TRBJ1-4
CASSQYGQGDEKLFF
>TRBV20-1|11|TRBJ1-2
CSAETSYGYTF
>TRBV20-1|15|TRBJ2-3
CSAREVTSSTDTQYF
>TRBV12-3/TRBV12-4|12|TRBJ2-5
CASTSGRETQYF
>TRBV20-1|17|TRBJ2-3
CCAPTRGSVGSTDTQYF